This T cell receptor beta chain was observed in a study of lymphopenia after photon versus proton radiotherapy. Produced via immunoSEQ multiplex PCR; TCRdb's table is partial and in-frame only. The data contain approximately 170,000 clones, roughly nine tenths of them singletons. Germline loops: CDR1 MDHEN, CDR2 SYDVKM. There are 14 residues in the CDR3. V lost 7 bases, J lost 7 bases, and 18 bases lay in between. The clonotype was recovered from a man between 50 and 59 years old with gastric cancer. This sample comprised peripheral blood, obtained from a patient treated with photon-based radiotherapy. The genes are TRBV28 and TRBJ2-3, with D possibly matching TRBD2 (6 bases). The CDR3 sequence: CASTFPRGGHTQYF. Here the CDR3 DNA reads TGTGCCAGCACCTTCCCAAGAGGAGGGCATACGCAGTATTTT.